This entry lists 13 T cell receptor beta chains sequenced from one sample in a study of shared clonotypes between healthy human individuals. Generated by immunoSEQ multiplex PCR, the TCRdb table keeps only in-frame clones and is missing some. The sample carries 600,000 to 750,000 clones, 60% to 80% recorded once. Sequencing was performed on memory CD4+ T cells sorted from blood. Indicated subset: CD45RA-negative fraction. The source of these receptors is a woman aged 25 to 39 in good health.

V is TRBV29-1 and J is TRBJ2-7; D ambiguous. Germline CDR1 is SQVTM and CDR2 is ANQGSEA. The ends were cut back, 7 bases at V and 5 bases at J, with 18 bases in the middle. The CDR3 length is 13 residues. In nucleotides, the CDR3 is TGCAGCGCTTACCTCCATACCCCAAACGAGCAGTACTTC. Its protein product is CSAYLHTPNEQYF.

This clone came up a few times. The rearrangement links TRBV4-1 to TRBJ1-4, with a weak D call TRBD1 (6 bases). The CDR3 sequence is 14 residues long. The germline V gene has CDR1 MGHRA and CDR2 YSYEKL. V was cut by 1 base and J by 11 bases, with 14 bases left in between. The CDR3 nucleotides are TGCGCCAGCAGCCAAGGGGGAAGGGGGATGAAACTGTTTTTT. Translated: CASSQGGRGMKLFF.

The rearrangement uses TRBV15 and TRBJ2-5, with D unresolved. The J call could be wrong; TRBJ2-7 is a better fit for the DNA end. The CDR3 covers 14 residues. CDR1 and CDR2 (germline): LNHNV, YYDKDF (reference sequence). The CDR3 protein is CATSREMGSYEQYF. The CDR3, as DNA: TGTGCCACCAGCAGAGAAATGGGTTCCTACGAGCAGTACTTC.

The chain joins TRBV12-5 to TRBJ2-1; 7 bases align to TRBD2. The germline V gene encodes CDR1 LGHNT and CDR2 FRNRAP. The CDR3 length is 15 residues. The trim removed 5 bases at V and 5 bases at J, leaving 9 bases unmatched. The CDR3 region is CASGPPGGRHNEQFF. In DNA, the CDR3 is TGTGCTAGTGGTCCCCCCGGCGGGAGACACAATGAGCAGTTCTTC.

The rearrangement uses TRBV18 and TRBJ1-4, with 8 nucleotides matching TRBD1. Germline V gene sequence: CDR1 KGHSH, CDR2 LQKENI. Trimming took 3 bases from V and 4 from J; bases not matched to a gene: 4. The CDR3 has 15 residues. DNA of the CDR3: TGTGCCAGCTCACCCTGGACAGGGCTTAATGAAAAACTGTTTTTT. This sequence encodes CASSPWTGLNEKLFF.

The rearrangement links TRBV10-1 to TRBJ2-2, with 14 positions matching TRBD2. With V trimmed by 7 bases and J by 0 bases, 13 bases remained unmatched. CDR1 and CDR2 (germline): WNHNN, SYGVQD (reference sequence). The CDR3 consists of 20 residues. The CDR3 loop reads CASNRVVGLAGVANTGELFF. The CDR3 bases are TGCGCCAGCAACCGAGTAGTGGGACTAGCGGGAGTCGCGAACACCGGGGAGCTGTTTTTT.

This clone was seen a handful of times. V and J are TRBV6-1 and TRBJ1-5; D possibly corresponds to TRBD1 (6 bases). Looked up from germline, CDR1 is MNHNS and CDR2 is SASEGT. Trimming stripped 3 bases from V and 5 bases from J, with 11 bases between. CDR3 length: 14 amino acids. The CDR3, as DNA: TGTGCCAGCAGTGAGGTGGGGGGCGATCAGCCCCAGCATTTT. Translated, it gives CASSEVGGDQPQHF.

This chain uses TRBV6-1 with TRBJ2-7; no definite D call. The V end was cut by 5 bases, the J end by 3 bases, with 17 bases between. Germline V gene lookup returns CDR1 MNHNS and CDR2 SASEGT. CDR3 size: 15 residues. DNA of the CDR3: TGTGCCAGCAGTAACGATGGTACCCGCCTCTACGAGCAGTACTTC. Amino acid sequence: CASSNDGTRLYEQYF.

This clone was detected only once. The chain has TRBV11-2 and TRBJ2-2; 8 bases map to TRBD1. This CDR3 is built from 16 residues. Unmatched junction bases numbered 14, after V lost 7 bases and J lost 7 bases. Germline CDR1 and CDR2: SGHAT and FQNNGV. CDR3 protein: CASTPRRQGAVGELFF. As DNA, the CDR3 is TGTGCCAGCACCCCTCGTAGGCAGGGGGCGGTCGGGGAGCTGTTTTTT.

This clone has only a few counts. The chain uses TRBV11-3 and TRBJ2-5; D gene unclear. Trimming took off 4 bases at V and 4 bases at J, with 10 bases between the two ends. There are 13 residues in the CDR3. Looked up from germline, CDR1 is SGHNT and CDR2 is YENEEA. In nucleotides, the CDR3 is TGTGCCAGCAGCTCCGGTTGGGCAGAGACCCAGTACTTC. Translated, it gives CASSSGWAETQYF.

This sequence joins TRBV28 and TRBJ2-4; the D is unclear. With 3 bases removed from V and 4 bases from J, the gap between germline ends came to 10 bases. This CDR3 has 14 amino acids. CDR1 MDHEN and CDR2 SYDVKM come from the germline V gene. CDR3 loop: CASSFTLGKNIQYF. In DNA, the CDR3 is TGTGCCAGCAGTTTTACGTTGGGGAAAAACATTCAGTACTTC.

This chain uses TRBV30 with TRBJ1-6; 7 bases align to TRBD1. Germline CDR1 is GTSNPN and CDR2 is SVGIG (reference sequence). The CDR3 totals 14 residues. Germline trimming cut 3 bases from V and 3 bases from J; bases unmatched to any gene: 2. The CDR3: CAWRGDSYNSPLHF. Here the CDR3 DNA reads TGTGCCTGGAGAGGGGACAGCTATAATTCACCCCTCCACTTT.

The chain links TRBV28 to TRBJ2-1; 8 bases fit TRBD2. This CDR3 spans 17 amino acids. Germline loops: CDR1 MDHEN, CDR2 SYDVKM. The V and J ends lost 4 bases and 4 bases, in that order; junction bases with no gene match: 12. For the CDR3, the DNA is TGTGCCAGCAGTTCTACCCTTAGCGGGACTAGTTACAATGAGCAGTTCTTC. Translation: CASSSTLSGTSYNEQFF. The whole variable domain, filled in from reference TRBV28 and TRBJ2-1, reads DVKVTQSSRYLVKRTGEKVFLECVQDMDHENMFWYRQDPGLGLRLIYFSYDVKMKEKGDIPEGYSVSREKKERFSLILESASTNQTSMYLCASSSTLSGTSYNEQFFGPGTRLTVL.